This TCR beta chain was retrieved from a study of cytomegalovirus exposure and HLA in healthy donors. The V gene's germline CDR1 is MGHRA and CDR2 YSYEKL. The V and J ends lost 1 base and 5 bases respectively, with 14 bases between them. The CDR3 has 15 residues. The PCR contained 60 Vbeta and 13 Jbeta primers. Measured with immunoSEQ multiplex PCR; TCRdb has only the in-frame clones, and not every one. The data hold 98,000 or so clones, with about 74% observed a single time. The V and J genes are TRBV4-1 and TRBJ1-1, with D maybe TRBD1 (5 bases). The sequenced sample consisted of PBMCs. This TCR was recovered from a female donor in good health and CMV-seronegative. The CDR3 region has the DNA TGCGCCAGCAGCCAAGTATATTCAGGGTGGACTGAAGCTTTCTTT. This codes for CASSQVYSGWTEAFF.